These T cell receptor beta chains were read from a single sample in a study of T-cell reconstitution after alpha-beta-depleted transplantation in children. TCRdb recomputed calls from the PCR reads with MiXCR, one row per CDR3 protein. The profile shows about 200,000 distinct CDR3 sequences, about 8.7% of them singletons. The sequenced sample was PBMCs, mostly from graft donor cells, obtained 360 days after TCRalphabeta/CD19-depleted stem cell transplant. The receptors stem from a male patient between 2 and 9 years old who had a stem cell transplant for acute myeloid leukemia, so the T cells may come from the graft donor. CDR3s include the opening cysteine and the closing phenylalanine or tryptophan. D genes are given only for firm matches. Size values are once, few and many counts, or a class for expanded clones, and some rows have none.

J gene: TRBJ2-3
D gene: NA
V gene: TRBV5-1
clone size: NA
CDR3 protein: CASGQGGTQYF
CDR3 DNA: TGCGCCAGCGGGCAGGGTGGGACGCAGTATTTT

J gene: TRBJ2-1
D gene: TRBD2
V gene: TRBV12-5
clone size: NA
CDR3 protein: CASGLVLEGLAGPQEQFF
CDR3 DNA: TGTGCTAGTGGTTTGGTATTGGAAGGACTAGCGGGGCCTCAGGAGCAGTTCTTC

J gene: TRBJ2-2
D gene: TRBD1
V gene: TRBV6-2/TRBV6-3
clone size: few
CDR3 protein: CASSYLWDRETGELFF
CDR3 DNA: TGTGCCAGCAGTTACTTATGGGACAGGGAAACCGGGGAGCTGTTTTTT

J gene: TRBJ1-1
D gene: NA
V gene: TRBV3-1
clone size: many
CDR3 protein: CASSQDLETEAFF
CDR3 DNA: TGTGCCAGCAGCCAAGATTTAGAGACTGAAGCTTTCTTT

J gene: TRBJ2-7
D gene: TRBD2
V gene: TRBV20-1
clone size: few
CDR3 protein: CSASAGATTYEQYF
CDR3 DNA: TGCAGTGCTAGTGCGGGAGCTACCACCTACGAGCAGTACTTC

J gene: TRBJ2-1
D gene: TRBD2
V gene: TRBV20-1
clone size: many
CDR3 protein: CSARDASGRADEQFF
CDR3 DNA: TGCAGTGCTAGAGATGCTAGCGGGAGGGCCGATGAGCAGTTCTTC

J gene: TRBJ2-5
D gene: NA
V gene: TRBV5-1
clone size: many
CDR3 protein: CASSFGETQYF
CDR3 DNA: TGCGCCAGCAGCTTCGGAGAGACCCAGTACTTC

J gene: TRBJ2-4
D gene: NA
V gene: TRBV20-1
clone size: NA
CDR3 protein: CSARARTGWAKNIQYF
CDR3 DNA: TGCAGTGCTAGGGCCCGTACTGGGTGGGCCAAAAACATTCAGTACTTC

J gene: TRBJ2-1
D gene: TRBD2
V gene: TRBV5-1
clone size: NA
CDR3 protein: CASDLAGAGNEQFF
CDR3 DNA: TGCGCCAGCGATCTAGCGGGGGCGGGCAATGAGCAGTTCTTC

J gene: TRBJ1-1
D gene: NA
V gene: TRBV5-1
clone size: many
CDR3 protein: CASSLLAGRRNTEAFF
CDR3 DNA: TGCGCCAGCAGCTTGTTAGCAGGGAGGAGGAACACTGAAGCTTTCTTT

J gene: TRBJ2-7
D gene: NA
V gene: TRBV24-1
clone size: many
CDR3 protein: CATSRDHGFLEQYF
CDR3 DNA: TGTGCCACCAGCCGGGACCATGGCTTTTTGGAGCAGTACTTC

J gene: TRBJ1-1
D gene: NA
V gene: TRBV7-3
clone size: few
CDR3 protein: CASSWGGNTEAFF
CDR3 DNA: TGTGCCAGCAGCTGGGGGGGGAACACTGAAGCTTTCTTT

J gene: TRBJ2-1
D gene: NA
V gene: TRBV11-2
clone size: many
CDR3 protein: CASSLHHGVRSEQFF
CDR3 DNA: TGTGCCAGCAGCTTACATCATGGTGTTCGTAGTGAGCAGTTCTTC

J gene: TRBJ2-5
D gene: TRBD1
V gene: TRBV7-9
clone size: few
CDR3 protein: CASSRPGTEQETQYF
CDR3 DNA: TGTGCCAGCAGCCGTCCCGGGACAGAGCAAGAGACCCAGTACTTC

J gene: TRBJ1-1
D gene: NA
V gene: TRBV27
clone size: few
CDR3 protein: CASSSAPPGFHRQAFF
CDR3 DNA: TGTGCCAGCAGTTCAGCCCCCCCGGGGTTCCACCGACAAGCTTTCTTT

J gene: TRBJ2-5
D gene: NA
V gene: TRBV5-1
clone size: many
CDR3 protein: CASSLFGQETQYF
CDR3 DNA: TGCGCCAGCAGCTTGTTTGGGCAAGAGACCCAGTACTTC

J gene: TRBJ2-3
D gene: NA
V gene: TRBV12-3/TRBV12-4
clone size: many
CDR3 protein: CASSLFAAATDTQYF
CDR3 DNA: TGTGCCAGCAGTTTATTTGCAGCGGCAACAGATACGCAGTATTTT

J gene: TRBJ2-7
D gene: TRBD2
V gene: TRBV20-1
clone size: many
CDR3 protein: CSATSPKHMSGGSYEQYF
CDR3 DNA: TGCAGTGCTACGTCTCCTAAGCATATGAGCGGGGGTTCCTACGAGCAGTACTTC